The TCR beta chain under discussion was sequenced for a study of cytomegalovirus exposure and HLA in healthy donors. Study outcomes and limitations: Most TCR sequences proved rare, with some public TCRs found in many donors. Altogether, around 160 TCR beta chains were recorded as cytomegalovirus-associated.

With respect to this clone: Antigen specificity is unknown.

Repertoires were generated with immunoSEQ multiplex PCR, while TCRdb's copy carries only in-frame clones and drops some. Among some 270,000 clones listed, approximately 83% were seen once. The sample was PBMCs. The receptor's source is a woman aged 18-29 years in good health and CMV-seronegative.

In DNA form, the CDR3 reads TGTGCCTGGAGTCCCCCGGGGTATGACACTGAAGCTTTCTTT. It is translated as CAWSPPGYDTEAFF. The chain uses TRBV30 and TRBJ1-1; D unresolved. The CDR3 covers 14 residues. Germline V gene data show CDR1 as GTSNPN and CDR2 as SVGIG (reference sequence). Trimming left V 2 bases short and J 3 bases short, with 13 bases between.